The TCR beta chain under discussion was sequenced for a study of blood T cell repertoires in COVID-19. Study background: Specimens from acute and convalescent COVID-19 originated in the United States, Italy and Spain. In each case, the material was cDNA or gDNA derived from T cells, B-cell-depleted T cells, or PBMCs.

In the original analysis: Amplification with reference gene primers provided the estimates of nucleated cell counts. Clones were read by immunoSEQ multiplex PCR, and TCRdb kept only the in-frame ones, dropping some. For V, J and clone size, that table is used; D and trimming come from the DNA. The table includes roughly 140,000 clones, 78% detected once. Germline V gene lookup returns CDR1 MDHEN and CDR2 SYDVKM. This CDR3 region has 14 residues. The ends lost 7 bases at V and 5 bases at J; junction bases unmatched: 8. This clone appeared a single time. The rearrangement joins TRBV28 to TRBJ2-5; 9 nucleotides align to TRBD2. The receptor's source is a woman aged 55-75 years with acute or convalescent COVID-19. What was sequenced was peripheral blood. DNA for the CDR3: TGTGCCAGCAATCGAGCGGGAGGTTGGGAGACCCAGTACTTC. Its protein is CASNRAGGWETQYF.